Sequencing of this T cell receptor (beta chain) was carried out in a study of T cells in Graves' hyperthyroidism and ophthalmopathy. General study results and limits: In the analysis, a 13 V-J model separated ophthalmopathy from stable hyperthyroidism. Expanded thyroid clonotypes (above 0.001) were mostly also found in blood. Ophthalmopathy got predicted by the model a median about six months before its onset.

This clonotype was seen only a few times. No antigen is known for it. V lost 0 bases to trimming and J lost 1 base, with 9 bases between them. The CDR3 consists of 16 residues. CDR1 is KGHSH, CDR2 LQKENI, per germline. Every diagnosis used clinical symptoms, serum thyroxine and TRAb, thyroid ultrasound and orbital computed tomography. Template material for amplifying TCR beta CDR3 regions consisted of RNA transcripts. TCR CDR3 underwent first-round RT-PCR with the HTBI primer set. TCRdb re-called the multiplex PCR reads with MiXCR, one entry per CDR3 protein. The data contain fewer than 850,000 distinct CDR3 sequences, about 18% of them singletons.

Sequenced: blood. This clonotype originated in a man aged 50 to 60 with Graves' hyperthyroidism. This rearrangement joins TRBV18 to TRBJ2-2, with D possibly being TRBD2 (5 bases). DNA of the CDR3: TGTGCCAGCTCACCACCGTTTCGGGGGAACACCGGGGAGCTGTTTTTT. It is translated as CASSPPFRGNTGELFF.